The clone carrying this T cell receptor beta chain was counted between two and nine times. 13 Jbeta primers and 60 Vbeta primers were used for the PCR. Here immunoSEQ multiplex PCR was the method, and the copy in TCRdb shows in-frame clones only, minus some. Of some 140,000 clones listed, about 80% are singletons. The data were taken from a study of cytomegalovirus exposure and HLA in healthy donors. CDR3 length: 14 residues. CDR1 and CDR2 (germline): SEHNR, FQNEAQ (reference sequence). V was cut by 2 bases and J by 10 bases, with 17 bases left in between. The sequence derives from a man aged 40-49 years in good health and CMV-seropositive. The chain uses TRBV7-9 and TRBJ1-1; D not resolved. The sequencing sample was made of PBMCs. CDR3 loop: CASSLSEGFSGAFF. The CDR3 coding sequence is TGTGCCAGCAGCTTATCCGAAGGATTCTCGGGAGCTTTCTTT. Supplemented by reference TRBV7-9 and TRBJ1-1, the full variable domain reads DTGVSQNPRHKITKRGQNVTFRCDPISEHNRLYWYRQTLGQGPEFLTYFQNEAQLEKSRLLSDRFSAERPKGSFSTLEIQRTEQGDSAMYLCASSLSEGFSGAFFGQGTRLTVV.